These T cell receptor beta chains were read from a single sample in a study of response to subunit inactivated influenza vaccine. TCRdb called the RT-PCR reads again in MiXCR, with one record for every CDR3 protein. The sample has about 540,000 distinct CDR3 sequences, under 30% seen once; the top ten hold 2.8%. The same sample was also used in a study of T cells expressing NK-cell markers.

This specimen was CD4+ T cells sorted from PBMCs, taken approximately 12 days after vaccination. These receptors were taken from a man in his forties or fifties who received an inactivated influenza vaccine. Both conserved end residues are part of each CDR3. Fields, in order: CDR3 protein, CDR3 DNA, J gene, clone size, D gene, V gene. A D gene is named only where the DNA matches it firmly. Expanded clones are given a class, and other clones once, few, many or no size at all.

CDR3aa: CASSLFGNSPYEQYF; CDR3nt: TGTGCCAGCAGCTTATTCGGCAACTCCCCCTACGAGCAGTACTTC; j_gene: TRBJ2-7; abundance: few; d_gene: -; v_gene: TRBV7-2
CDR3aa: CASSLTGQGLQETQYF; CDR3nt: TGTGCCAGCAGCCTAACGGGACAGGGACTTCAAGAGACCCAGTACTTC; j_gene: TRBJ2-5; abundance: -; d_gene: TRBD1; v_gene: TRBV11-2
CDR3aa: CSARVGEKLFF; CDR3nt: TGCAGTGCTAGAGTGGGGGAAAAACTGTTTTTT; j_gene: TRBJ1-4; abundance: few; d_gene: -; v_gene: TRBV20-1
CDR3aa: CASSLYRTKSGTRRTDTQYF; CDR3nt: TGTGCCAGCAGCTTATACAGAACTAAATCCGGGACTAGACGGACAGATACGCAGTATTTT; j_gene: TRBJ2-3; abundance: -; d_gene: TRBD2; v_gene: TRBV11-2
CDR3aa: CASSQDRGYNQPQHF; CDR3nt: TGTGCCAGCAGCCAGGACAGGGGATACAATCAGCCCCAGCATTTT; j_gene: TRBJ1-5; abundance: -; d_gene: TRBD1; v_gene: TRBV6-2/TRBV6-3
CDR3aa: CASSQQQGRNTEAFF; CDR3nt: TGTGCCAGTAGCCAACAACAGGGGAGAAACACTGAAGCTTTCTTT; j_gene: TRBJ1-1; abundance: -; d_gene: TRBD1; v_gene: TRBV19
CDR3aa: CASSLPPGAKANTGELFF; CDR3nt: TGCGCCAGCAGCTTGCCCCCAGGGGCGAAAGCGAACACCGGGGAGCTGTTTTTT; j_gene: TRBJ2-2; abundance: few; d_gene: -; v_gene: TRBV5-1
CDR3aa: CASSQSSGSWETQYF; CDR3nt: TGTGCCAGCAGCCAATCTAGCGGGAGCTGGGAGACCCAGTACTTC; j_gene: TRBJ2-5; abundance: -; d_gene: TRBD2; v_gene: TRBV3-1
CDR3aa: CASSLRDRGEQYF; CDR3nt: TGTGCCAGCAGTTTAAGGGATAGGGGAGAGCAGTACTTC; j_gene: TRBJ2-7; abundance: few; d_gene: -; v_gene: TRBV12-3/TRBV12-4
CDR3aa: CASSQAAHEQYF; CDR3nt: TGTGCCAGCAGCCAAGCCGCGCACGAGCAGTACTTC; j_gene: TRBJ2-7; abundance: -; d_gene: -; v_gene: TRBV3-1
CDR3aa: CASSSKGHIRGTSYEQYF; CDR3nt: TGTGCCAGCAGCTCAAAGGGACACATCAGAGGGACATCCTACGAGCAGTACTTC; j_gene: TRBJ2-7; abundance: few; d_gene: -; v_gene: TRBV11-2
CDR3aa: CASSPGLLGLVSADTQYF; CDR3nt: TGTGCCAGCAGCCCTGGGCTCCTAGGACTAGTTTCGGCAGATACGCAGTATTTT; j_gene: TRBJ2-3; abundance: -; d_gene: TRBD2; v_gene: TRBV11-1
CDR3aa: CASSLTGTSGSYEQYF; CDR3nt: TGTGCCAGCAGCCTGACCGGGACTAGCGGTTCATACGAGCAGTACTTC; j_gene: TRBJ2-7; abundance: many; d_gene: TRBD2; v_gene: TRBV3-1
CDR3aa: CASSPSGQGAYNEQFF; CDR3nt: TGTGCCAGCAGTCCCTCAGGACAGGGGGCCTACAATGAGCAGTTCTTC; j_gene: TRBJ2-1; abundance: few; d_gene: TRBD1; v_gene: TRBV28
CDR3aa: CASSLKLAGAYNEQFF; CDR3nt: TGTGCCAGCAGCTTAAAACTAGCGGGAGCCTACAATGAGCAGTTCTTC; j_gene: TRBJ2-1; abundance: -; d_gene: TRBD2; v_gene: TRBV7-9
CDR3aa: CSASSGRLYEQYF; CDR3nt: TGCAGTGCTAGTAGCGGGAGGTTGTACGAGCAGTACTTC; j_gene: TRBJ2-7; abundance: -; d_gene: TRBD2; v_gene: TRBV20-1
CDR3aa: CASSLGGDPYNEQFF; CDR3nt: TGTGCCAGCAGTTTAGGGGGGGACCCCTACAATGAGCAGTTCTTC; j_gene: TRBJ2-1; abundance: -; d_gene: TRBD2; v_gene: TRBV28
CDR3aa: CATSRDGAYEQYF; CDR3nt: TGTGCCACCAGCAGAGATGGAGCCTACGAGCAGTACTTC; j_gene: TRBJ2-7; abundance: many; d_gene: -; v_gene: TRBV15
CDR3aa: CASSLGIAGQRNQPQHF; CDR3nt: TGTGCCAGCAGCTTAGGTATCGCGGGACAGAGGAATCAGCCCCAGCATTTT; j_gene: TRBJ1-5; abundance: few; d_gene: TRBD1; v_gene: TRBV7-8
CDR3aa: CATSDRLNTEAFF; CDR3nt: TGTGCCACCAGTGACCGCCTGAACACTGAAGCTTTCTTT; j_gene: TRBJ1-1; abundance: -; d_gene: -; v_gene: TRBV24-1
CDR3aa: CSARVSAGDTQYF; CDR3nt: TGCAGTGCTAGAGTCTCAGCGGGAGATACGCAGTATTTT; j_gene: TRBJ2-3; abundance: -; d_gene: -; v_gene: TRBV20-1
CDR3aa: CASSLRDKGTPVQETQYF; CDR3nt: TGTGCCAGCAGCTTGAGGGATAAAGGGACCCCGGTACAAGAGACCCAGTACTTC; j_gene: TRBJ2-5; abundance: few; d_gene: -; v_gene: TRBV11-2
CDR3aa: CASSLGTGFGYTF; CDR3nt: TGTGCCAGCAGCTTAGGGACAGGGTTTGGCTACACCTTC; j_gene: TRBJ1-2; abundance: many; d_gene: TRBD1; v_gene: TRBV12-3/TRBV12-4